This TCR beta chain originates from a study of Tregs in tolerant kidney transplant recipients (dated by TCRdb to the late 2010s). General notes on the study: Before combined kidney and bone marrow transplantation, this study identified donor-specific regulatory T cells using TCRbeta sequencing and then followed those same cells after transplant. TCRbeta repertoire sequencing was used in a few healthy controls to compare several ways of expanding Tregs specific for an allogeneic donor. Points the paper makes about the study in general: Biological reproducibility was not directly addressed, though technical replication error appeared minimal. Expanding Tregs with activated donor B cells appeared to identify the most biologically relevant and donor-specific TCRbeta repertoire. Because only a small number of patients were included, the study had limitations, and the results will need to be validated in larger populations as well as under other immunosuppression protocols.

V is pared back by 3 bases and J by 3 bases, with 15 bases lying between the germline termini. The CDR3 runs 15 amino acids, cysteine and phenylalanine included. The entry retains the CDR3 DNA only, 45 bases that are in frame from base 1. Based on the germline V gene (reference sequence), the CDR1 and CDR2 sequences are SGHNT and YYREEE. For TCRbeta CDR3 sequencing, genomic DNA from the sorted cells was extracted using the QIAGEN DNeasy Blood and Tissue Kit. Through immunoSEQ, high-throughput TCRbeta CDR3 sequencing was done commercially, including PCR amplification with internal controls and bias correction. The study's processing was this. Unique productive TCRbeta sequences were defined by CDR3 nucleotide sequence where primers matched, and otherwise by CDR3 amino acid sequence together with Vbeta and Jbeta genes. To correct sorting error, sequences shared between sorted populations at a frequency ratio of 2:1 or less were removed; the rest were assigned to the higher population. A sequence was defined as donor-reactive if the sequence was expanded at least 5-fold in CFSE-low cells compared with unstimulated cells and had a frequency of at least 0.01% in CFSE-low cells. Repertoire divergence was quantified by Jensen-Shannon divergence using the top 100 TCRbeta sequences ranked by frequency. For samples with multiple sequencing runs, sorting error was corrected separately for each run before the runs were pooled. TCRdb stores this immuneACCESS table with in-frame sequences only. Part of the clones is absent; in the studies checked, under half of the shortfall reflects unresolved V genes, and no reason is known for the rest. V and J calls plus clone size are reproduced from that table; the DNA served to infer D and trimming. In all, the sample holds under 300,000 clones, and approximately 84% of those were seen once. Approximately 0.69% of the sample comes from the top ten.

As regards this clone: What this receptor recognizes is not known. There are no base qualities to consult, and no much larger clone falls within one base.

Unstimulated Tregs (CD4+CD25+CD127-), CD4+ non-Tregs (CD4+CD25-), CD4 and CD8 cells were FACS-sorted from thawed PBMCs. Blood from healthy controls was obtained either as purchased buffy coats or from healthy volunteers. Healthy control blood was processed to PBMCs by Ficoll density gradient and cryopreserved, and patient PBMCs were collected before and after transplant. This clonotype originated in a human donor in good health. The sequence joins TRBV5-4 to TRBJ2-5; the D gene may be TRBD1 or TRBD2, since each aligns over 5 bases. Sequencing was done on a sample of CD4+ T cells from blood. The CDR3 sequence is CASSSLVRGEETQYF. DNA sequence: TGTGCCAGCAGCTCGCTTGTTAGGGGAGAAGAGACCCAGTACTTC. Beyond the CDR3, the reference TRBV5-4 and TRBJ2-5 genes provide the residues; the full variable domain reads: ETGVTQSPTHLIKTRGQQVTLRCSSQSGHNTVSWYQQALGQGPQFIFQYYREEENGRGNFPPRFSGLQFPNYSSELNVNALELDDSALYLCASSSLVRGEETQYFGPGTRLLVL.